This TCR beta chain was sequenced for a study of regulatory T cells in long-lasting Graves disease. Study-level findings and limits: New patients shared fewer public clonotypes (more than 850) than persistent patients did (approximately 2,700).

Many counts were recorded for this clonotype. Its target is not known. Libraries of TCR beta came from iRepertoire HTBI primers plus Arm-PCR of CDR3 regions. TCRdb fed the multiplex PCR reads into MiXCR, producing one record per CDR3 protein. The sample has roughly 610,000 distinct CDR3 sequences, roughly 15% seen once. Germline V CDR1 and CDR2: MNHNS, SASEGT. V shed 6 bases, J shed 6 bases, and the junction held 13 bases outside the gene matches. There are 16 residues in the CDR3. Time point: newly diagnosed GD, antithyroid drugs for less than 3 months. Generation of the TCR library employed RNA extracted from PBMCs. By American Thyroid Association guidelines, Graves' disease was diagnosed in the cohort. The data also belong to a second study, concerning T cells in Graves' hyperthyroidism and ophthalmopathy. Per that paper: Within blood appeared most thyroid clonotypes that had expanded above 0.001. Model predictions of ophthalmopathy came a median approximately 6 months before onset.

The chain links TRBV6-1 to TRBJ1-2; 10 nucleotides match TRBD1. This sample comprised peripheral blood mononuclear cells (PBMCs), obtained at new diagnosis, from a patient treated with antithyroid drugs. The TCR was taken from a woman aged 25 to 45 with Graves disease. The CDR3 DNA reads as TGTGCCAGCAGATCACGGACAGGGGGGAGAACGGATGGCTACACCTTC. The encoded protein is CASRSRTGGRTDGYTF.